The rows below give T cell receptor beta chains drawn from one sample of a study of cytomegalovirus exposure and HLA in healthy donors. Method: immunoSEQ multiplex PCR; TCRdb's copy keeps in-frame clones and lacks some. The sample records over 75,000 clones, 85% being singletons. Sequencing was performed on PBMCs. The source of these receptors is a man between 18 and 35 years old in good health and CMV-seropositive. CDR3s include the opening cysteine and the closing phenylalanine or tryptophan. D genes are given only for firm matches. Clone size, where shown, is once, few, many, or a class for clones that have expanded.

>TRBJ1-5|.|TRBV23-1|.
CASSQRTVYSNQPQHF
TGCGCCAGCAGTCAAAGGACAGTGTATAGCAATCAGCCCCAGCATTTT
>TRBJ2-5|.|TRBV6-5|.
CASSPGETQYF
TGTGCCAGCAGTCCCGGGGAGACCCAGTACTTC
>TRBJ1-1|.|TRBV30|few
CAWSGPTGNTEAFF
TGTGCCTGGAGTGGCCCCACAGGGAACACTGAAGCTTTCTTT
>TRBJ2-7|TRBD1|TRBV19|.
CASSKGQGYEQYF
TGTGCCAGTAGTAAGGGACAGGGGTACGAGCAGTACTTC
>TRBJ2-2|TRBD1|TRBV6-1|once
CASTADRVSTGELFF
TGTGCCAGCACTGCGGACAGGGTGAGCACCGGGGAGCTGTTTTTT
>TRBJ2-7|TRBD2|TRBV27|.
CASSFTSGGNEQYF
TGTGCCAGCAGTTTCACAAGCGGGGGAAACGAGCAGTACTTC
>TRBJ2-5|.|TRBV5-1|.
CASSFRGSQETQYF
TGCGCCAGCAGCTTTCGGGGATCTCAAGAGACCCAGTACTTC
>TRBJ1-5|.|TRBV4-1|.
CASSASGLNNQPQHF
TGCGCCAGCAGCGCCTCGGGACTTAACAATCAGCCCCAGCATTTT
>TRBJ2-1|.|TRBV7-2|.
CASSLGQGGYEQFF
TGTGCCAGCAGCTTAGGTCAGGGGGGCTATGAGCAGTTCTTC
>TRBJ2-1|TRBD2|TRBV13|.
CASSLDSSGRSSHNEQFF
TGTGCCAGCAGCTTAGATTCTAGCGGGAGGTCGAGTCACAATGAGCAGTTCTTC
>TRBJ1-5|TRBD1|TRBV28|.
CASSQPGQTYNQPQHF
TGTGCCAGCAGTCAACCGGGACAGACTTACAATCAGCCCCAGCATTTT
>TRBJ2-7|TRBD2|TRBV6-1|.
CASSEDGSGREQYF
TGTGCCAGCAGTGAAGATGGGAGCGGGAGGGAGCAGTACTTC
>TRBJ2-5|TRBD2|TRBV28|.
CASSLAGETQETQYF
TGTGCCAGCAGTTTAGCGGGAGAGACACAAGAGACCCAGTACTTC
>TRBJ2-1|TRBD1|TRBV5-6|.
CASSMDRNVLNYEQFF
TGTGCCAGCAGCATGGACAGGAACGTCCTTAATTATGAGCAGTTCTTC
>TRBJ1-5|.|TRBV7-9|.
CASSLDYQPQHF
TGTGCCAGCAGCTTAGACTATCAGCCCCAGCATTTT
>TRBJ1-2|TRBD1|TRBV6-1|.
CASSEGTGGARGYTF
TGTGCCAGCAGTGAGGGGACAGGGGGCGCGAGAGGCTACACCTTC
>TRBJ2-2|.|TRBV7-3|.
CASSLIFGNPNRTTGELFF
TGTGCCAGCAGCTTAATCTTCGGCAATCCTAACAGGACCACCGGGGAGCTGTTTTTT
>TRBJ2-4|.|TRBV28|.
CASSSGTSNIQYF
TGTGCCAGCAGTTCCGGGACATCAAACATTCAGTACTTC
>TRBJ2-5|TRBD2|TRBV5-4|.
CASSLVLAGGRETQYF
TGTGCCAGCAGCTTGGTTCTAGCGGGAGGAAGGGAGACCCAGTACTTC
>TRBJ2-1|TRBD2|TRBV9|.
CASSVEGAGDYNEQFF
TGTGCCAGCAGCGTAGAGGGAGCGGGAGACTACAATGAGCAGTTCTTC
>TRBJ2-5|.|TRBV18|.
CASSPSLYQETQYF
TGTGCCAGCTCACCGAGTCTGTACCAAGAGACCCAGTACTTC
>TRBJ2-7|TRBD1|TRBV28|once
CASQGQGNFYEQYF
TGTGCCAGTCAGGGACAGGGGAACTTCTACGAGCAGTACTTC
>TRBJ1-2|.|TRBV2|few
CASMARGAYGYTF
TGTGCCAGCATGGCTCGGGGGGCCTATGGCTACACCTTC
>TRBJ2-1|TRBD2|TRBV19|once
CASTPKLAGVTNEQFF
TGTGCCAGTACCCCAAAGCTAGCGGGAGTAACCAATGAGCAGTTCTTC
>TRBJ2-5|.|TRBV28|.
CASSLGQRETQYF
TGTGCCAGCAGTTTAGGACAGAGAGAGACCCAGTACTTC
>TRBJ2-3|.|TRBV5-1|few
CASSLVVGGSTDTQYF
TGCGCCAGCAGCTTGGTGGTCGGGGGTAGCACAGATACGCAGTATTTT
>TRBJ2-1|TRBD1|TRBV14|.
CASSLRDSNSNEQFF
TGTGCCAGCAGCCTCCGGGACAGCAATTCCAATGAGCAGTTCTTC
>TRBJ2-5|.|TRBV7-3|once
CASSSQGQETQYF
TGTGCCAGCAGCTCACAGGGACAAGAGACCCAGTACTTC
>TRBJ1-4|TRBD1|TRBV7-9|few
CASSSDRGPEKLFF
TGTGCCAGCAGCTCGGACAGGGGACCCGAAAAACTGTTTTTT
>TRBJ1-1|.|TRBV30|.
CAWITSRGRVAFF
TGTGCCTGGATCACCTCGCGGGGCAGGGTAGCTTTCTTT
>TRBJ1-2|TRBD1|TRBV5-6|once
CASSRGTGNYGYTF
TGTGCCAGCAGCCGAGGGACAGGGAACTATGGCTACACCTTC
>TRBJ1-1|.|TRBV5-1|.
CASSFGDFSTEAFF
TGCGCCAGCAGCTTCGGGGATTTTAGCACTGAAGCTTTCTTT